This TCR beta chain was recovered during a study of spatial heterogeneity in lung cancer. TCRdb passed the 5' RACE reads through MiXCR, listing each CDR3 protein once. The table lists some 21,000 distinct CDR3 sequences, about 4.6% of them singletons. At least ten counts were recorded for this clonotype. Regarding time point: sample taken at primary tumor resection. Unsorted whole RNA samples from tumor, nontumor lung or frozen PBMC were sequenced. The donors comprised around 72 untreated early-stage non-small cell lung cancer patients. This CDR3 contains 15 residues. Deletions cut 5 bases from V and 0 bases from J, with 11 bases between. Germline lookup yields CDR1 LNHDA and CDR2 SQIVND (reference sequence).

This chain uses TRBV19 with TRBJ1-5; perhaps TRBD1 as D (5 bases). This sequence originates from a male donor with early-stage non-small cell lung cancer. Material: PBMCs, obtained at surgery. The chain's CDR3 is CASSSGHPSNQPQHF. The DNA for the CDR3 is TGTGCCAGTAGTTCAGGACACCCTAGCAATCAGCCCCAGCATTTT.